This T cell receptor (beta chain) stems from a study of beta chain features in type 1 diabetes. Study-wide results and limits: TCRB CDR3s from Type 1 diabetes patients were moderately but significantly shorter in all four CD4+ subsets. Sequencing from cDNA could over-represent high-TCR-expressing cells. Insertion counts at VDJ junctions were lower in type 1 diabetes patients, who also showed more deletions there. Naive, central memory and Treg TCRB repertoires seemed to resemble each other more closely in patients than they did in healthy donors.

The CDR3 sequence is 14 residues long. Germline values: CDR1 SGHNT, CDR2 YYREEE (reference sequence). Trimming took off 1 base at V and 2 bases at J, with 9 bases between the two ends. Of the isolated RNA, all was reverse transcribed, and so the sequenced material was expressed TCRB transcripts. Profiled with immunoSEQ multiplex PCR; TCRdb holds only in-frame clones, not every one. In the table there are about 190,000 clones, approximately 8% of which are singletons. On this clone itself: The antigen is unknown.

Per donor, one heparinised blood draw averaged roughly 110 mL. Sequenced material: central memory CD4+ T cells from blood. This receptor was identified in a man younger than 30 with type 1 diabetes. V usage is TRBV5-4 and J usage is TRBJ1-2, with a possible D match to TRBD1 (5 bases). The CDR3 spells CASSLMRGNYGYTF. CDR3 in DNA: TGTGCCAGCAGCTTGATGCGGGGGAACTATGGCTACACCTTC. Drawing the rest from reference TRBV5-4 and TRBJ1-2, the complete variable domain is ETGVTQSPTHLIKTRGQQVTLRCSSQSGHNTVSWYQQALGQGPQFIFQYYREEENGRGNFPPRFSGLQFPNYSSELNVNALELDDSALYLCASSLMRGNYGYTFGSGTRLTVV.